The next 26 T cell receptor beta chains were all read from a single sample in a study of vaccination effects on CD4 cells after COVID-19. Their antigens are not known. At the end of 10 days of culture, CD4+ T cells were isolated. Every participant took two doses of the BNT162b2 or mRNA-1273 vaccine. The data were produced by immunoSEQ multiplex PCR, yet TCRdb's version contains in-frame clones alone and is incomplete. The table has approximately 31,000 clones, around two thirds seen once. This specimen was CD4+ T cells from PBMCs cultured without peptide, taken after COVID-19 vaccination. The receptor set was obtained from a human donor who received a COVID-19 vaccine.

V gene TRBV18 combines with J gene TRBJ2-7; 8 bases match TRBD1. V was clipped by 4 bases and J by 2 bases; unmatched bases: 1. The germline CDR1 and CDR2 sequences are KGHSH and LQKENI. The length of the CDR3 is 13 residues. CDR3 in DNA: TGTGCCAGCTCACAGGGACAGGCCTACGAGCAGTACTTC. Encoded protein: CASSQGQAYEQYF.

This clone was observed a handful of times. The V and J genes are TRBV30 and TRBJ1-2; D uncertain. Trimming stripped 4 bases from V and 7 bases from J, with 7 bases between. CDR1 GTSNPN and CDR2 SVGIG come from the germline V gene (reference sequence). The CDR3 runs 10 residues. CDR3 DNA: TGTGCCTGGATGGCCGGTGGCTACACCTTC. Its translation is CAWMAGGYTF.

V gene TRBV15 combines with J gene TRBJ1-1; D gene uncertain. This CDR3 has 15 amino acids. The V and J ends lost 0 bases and 1 base respectively, with 9 bases between them. Germline CDR1 LNHNV, CDR2 YYDKDF (reference sequence). CDR3 sequence: CATSRDTGKNTEAFF. The CDR3 DNA reads as TGTGCCACCAGCAGAGATACGGGTAAGAACACTGAAGCTTTCTTT.

Here the CDR3 DNA reads TGTGCCAGCAGCTTAGAGGGCGGGGGAACGAATACGCAGTATTTT. Translating it yields CASSLEGGGTNTQYF. The rearrangement uses TRBV11-2 and TRBJ2-3; 7 bases are shared with TRBD2. V trimming: 0 bases; J trimming: 7 bases; junction bases outside the gene matches: 7. Germline V gene lookup returns CDR1 SGHAT and CDR2 FQNNGV. This CDR3 region has 15 residues. Full variable domain (rest looked up from reference TRBV11-2 and TRBJ2-3): EAGVAQSPRYKIIEKRQSVAFWCNPISGHATLYWYQQILGQGPKLLIQFQNNGVVDDSQLPKDRFSAERLKGVDSTLKIQPAKLEDSAVYLCASSLEGGGTNTQYFGPGTRLTVL.

The chain recombines TRBV27 with TRBJ2-7; 8 bases line up with TRBD1. V lost 5 bases to trimming and J lost 4 bases; unmatched junction nucleotides: 7. Germline CDR1 MNHEY, CDR2 SMNVEV (reference sequence). There are 14 residues in the CDR3. DNA for the CDR3: TGTGCCAGCAGTCCCTGGGACAGGATATACGAGCAGTACTTC. Its protein product is CASSPWDRIYEQYF.

The chain employs TRBV7-2 and TRBJ1-3; D not resolved. This CDR3 has 15 residues. V was cut by 6 bases and J by 0 bases, with 12 bases left in between. Germline values: CDR1 SGHTA, CDR2 FQGNSA. Here the CDR3 reads CASSPRSFSGNTIYF. The CDR3 nucleotides are TGTGCCAGCAGTCCAAGGTCGTTCTCTGGAAACACCATATATTTT.

This chain joins TRBV4-3 and TRBJ1-3; D ambiguous. The CDR3 runs 16 residues. Trimming removed 0 bases from V and 5 bases from J, with 14 bases in between. CDR1 is LGHNA, CDR2 YSLEER, per germline. The CDR3 DNA is TGCGCCAGCAGCCAAGAGGTTGAGGGAACCCGAAACACCATATATTTT. This gives the protein CASSQEVEGTRNTIYF.

The rearrangement links TRBV27 to TRBJ1-2; D perhaps matches TRBD1 (5 bases). From germline, CDR1 is MNHEY and CDR2 SMNVEV (reference sequence). The CDR3 is 12 amino acids. V was cut by 3 bases and J by 8 bases, with 10 bases left in between. This chain's CDR3 is CASSFGGGGYTF. As DNA, the CDR3 is TGTGCCAGCAGTTTTGGGGGGGGAGGCTACACCTTC.

The rearrangement links TRBV5-4 to TRBJ1-3, with 7 bases lining up with TRBD1. Germline values: CDR1 SGHNT, CDR2 YYREEE (reference sequence). The V gene end was trimmed by 0 bases and the J gene end by 3 bases; junction bases not matched to a gene: 3. CDR3 length: 15 amino acids. The CDR3: CASSLEGARGNTIYF. The CDR3 region has the DNA TGTGCCAGCAGCTTGGAGGGGGCTCGTGGAAACACCATATATTTT. The full variable domain, in which reference TRBV5-4 and TRBJ1-3 provide the parts outside the CDR3, is ETGVTQSPTHLIKTRGQQVTLRCSSQSGHNTVSWYQQALGQGPQFIFQYYREEENGRGNFPPRFSGLQFPNYSSELNVNALELDDSALYLCASSLEGARGNTIYFGEGSWLTVV.

This clone has a single count. The rearrangement links TRBV4-2 to TRBJ2-6; D call uncertain. The CDR3 consists of 15 residues. V lost 0 bases, J lost 3 bases, and 6 bases lay in between. Germline V CDR1 and CDR2: LGHNA, YNFKEQ. The CDR3 nucleotides are TGTGCCAGCAGCCAAGAATCCTATGGGGCCAACGTCCTGACTTTC. It is translated as CASSQESYGANVLTF.

This chain connects TRBV7-9 to TRBJ2-3; 11 nucleotides line up with TRBD2. The germline CDR1 and CDR2 sequences are SEHNR and FQNEAQ (reference sequence). The CDR3 sequence is 14 residues long. The V segment lost 5 bases and the J segment 5 bases; nucleotides outside the gene matches: 3. The CDR3 here is CASSPGLAGDTQYF. CDR3 nucleotides: TGTGCCAGCAGCCCCGGACTAGCGGGAGATACGCAGTATTTT.

This clone was picked up a small number of times. This rearrangement joins TRBV30 to TRBJ1-5, with a weak D call TRBD1 (5 bases). The CDR3 loop spans 12 amino acids. V lost 5 bases and J 7 bases, leaving 12 bases between the germline ends. Germline V gives CDR1 GTSNPN, CDR2 SVGIG (reference sequence). CDR3 sequence: CAWGGGAQPQHF. CDR3 DNA sequence: TGTGCCTGGGGGGGAGGGGCACAGCCCCAGCATTTT.

This chain joins TRBV19 and TRBJ1-5; no clear D gene. Germline CDR1 is LNHDA and CDR2 is SQIVND (reference sequence). CDR3 length: 15 amino acids. Trimming removed 4 bases at V and 3 bases at J, with 13 bases between. Here the CDR3 DNA reads TGTGCCAGTAGTACACAAGGCCGGAACAATCAGCCCCAGCATTTT. Protein product: CASSTQGRNNQPQHF.

This clone was seen more than once but under ten times. The rearrangement uses TRBV3-1 (or the pseudogene TRBV3-2) and TRBJ2-2; TRBD1 is a possible D gene (6 bases). CDR1 is LGHDT, CDR2 YNNKEL, per germline (reference sequence). Trimming left V 0 bases short and J 6 bases short, with 23 bases between. The CDR3 loop spans 19 amino acids. As DNA, the CDR3 is TGTGCCAGCAGCCAAGATTTGGTCTTCAGGGGCCTTGGTTCCGGGGAGCTGTTTTTT. It is translated as CASSQDLVFRGLGSGELFF.

This sequence joins TRBV24-1 and TRBJ2-3; D not certain. The CDR3 is 16 amino acids. Germline CDR1 reads KGHDR; CDR2 reads SFDVKD. V was pared by 0 bases and J by 0 bases, with 9 bases between. The CDR3 loop is CATSDLKRASTDTQYF. CDR3 in DNA: TGTGCCACCAGTGATTTGAAGCGCGCTAGCACAGATACGCAGTATTTT.

This chain connects TRBV6-5 to TRBJ1-2, with D tentatively TRBD1 (6 bases). V was pared by 5 bases and J by 2 bases, with 9 bases between. This CDR3 region has 13 residues. Germline V gene lookup returns CDR1 MNHEY and CDR2 SVGAGI. As DNA, the CDR3 is TGTGCCAGCAGTCGGACAGACAACTATGGCTACACCTTC. Translating it yields CASSRTDNYGYTF.

The chain carries TRBV19 and TRBJ1-1, with 10 bases matching TRBD1. The CDR3 spans 14 residues. Germline loops: CDR1 LNHDA, CDR2 SQIVND (reference sequence). V shed 6 bases, J shed 5 bases, and the junction held 6 bases outside the gene matches. CDR3 nucleotides: TGTGCCAGTAGCACGGGACAGGGGTATACTGAAGCTTTCTTT. Its translation is CASSTGQGYTEAFF.

The count of this clone is one. The chain has TRBV28 and TRBJ2-5, with a possible D match to TRBD1 (5 bases). This CDR3 has 13 residues. Per germline, CDR1 MDHEN and CDR2 SYDVKM. Trimming took off 2 bases at V and 6 bases at J, with 10 bases between the two ends. CDR3 in DNA: TGTGCCAGCAGTTTAGGCAGGGTCAAGACCCAGTACTTC. Its protein product is CASSLGRVKTQYF.

This clone was found a few times. The chain employs TRBV9 and TRBJ2-2, with D perhaps matching TRBD2 (5 bases). Trimming took 6 bases from V and 1 from J, leaving 7 bases between them. This CDR3 spans 13 amino acids. Germline-derived CDR1 and CDR2 are SGDLS and YYNGEE. The DNA for the CDR3 is TGTGCCAGCAATCGGGGGAACACCGGGGAGCTGTTTTTT. This encodes CASNRGNTGELFF.

V usage is TRBV30 and J usage is TRBJ2-7; TRBD1 agrees at 7 bases. Germline loops: CDR1 GTSNPN, CDR2 SVGIG (reference sequence). With 2 bases clipped from V and 7 bases from J, the junction kept 8 bases outside the gene matches. The CDR3 is 13 amino acids. CDR3 coding DNA: TGTGCCTGGAGTCGGCAGGGGGTGAGAGAGCAGTACTTC. This gives the protein CAWSRQGVREQYF.

This clone was picked up a small number of times. The chain has TRBV5-4 and TRBJ1-1; D remains unclear. CDR3 length: 14 amino acids. Trimming removed 2 bases at V and 1 base at J, with 9 bases between. CDR1 is SGHNT, CDR2 YYREEE, per germline (reference sequence). CDR3 sequence (DNA): TGTGCCAGCAGCTTCGAAGGGCGGAACACTGAAGCTTTCTTT. It specifies CASSFEGRNTEAFF.

This clone has more than one count but fewer than ten. This chain links TRBV2 with TRBJ1-2; 7 bases are shared with TRBD1. Per germline, CDR1 SNHLY and CDR2 FYNNEI. V lost 10 bases, J lost 3 bases, and 8 bases stayed unmatched. This CDR3 region has 13 residues. CDR3 in amino acids: CANRRDSDYGYTF. CDR3 nucleotide sequence: TGTGCCAACAGACGGGACAGTGACTATGGCTACACCTTC.

The chain links TRBV6-1 to TRBJ2-5, with TRBD2 identical over 12 bases. Germline-derived CDR1 and CDR2 are MNHNS and SASEGT. The junction had 2 bases not matched to a gene; V was cut back by 2 bases and J by 4 bases. This CDR3 has 15 amino acids. CDR3 sequence: CASSELAGGGETQYF. The CDR3 nucleotides read TGTGCCAGCAGTGAACTAGCGGGAGGGGGAGAGACCCAGTACTTC.

This clone was counted between two and nine times. CDR3 protein: CASSRGAVNTEAFF. The CDR3, as DNA: TGTGCCAGCAGCCGAGGGGCTGTGAACACTGAAGCTTTCTTT. The chain joins TRBV27 to TRBJ1-1; the D gene is possibly TRBD1 (5 bases). The germline V gene encodes CDR1 MNHEY and CDR2 SMNVEV (reference sequence). With 6 bases removed from V and 0 bases from J, the gap between germline ends came to 11 bases. The CDR3 is made up of 14 amino acids.

The chain is built from TRBV10-3 and TRBJ2-3; D remains ambiguous. The germline V gene has CDR1 ENHRY and CDR2 SYGVKD. The germline V and J ends were trimmed by 3 bases and 1 base, with 14 bases remaining between them. The CDR3 extends over 16 amino acids. CDR3 nucleotide sequence: TGTGCCATCAGTGATCTTGGTGGTAAGGGCACAGATACGCAGTATTTT. Encoded protein: CAISDLGGKGTDTQYF.

The V gene is TRBV5-4, the J gene TRBJ1-6, with a tentative D call TRBD1 (5 bases). Germline assignment: CDR1 SGHNT and CDR2 YYREEE (reference sequence). The CDR3 totals 15 residues. V lost 6 bases, J lost 10 bases, and 20 bases lay in between. CDR3 region: CASNTQEGTESPLHF. The CDR3, as DNA: TGTGCCAGCAACACTCAGGAGGGGACTGAATCACCCCTCCACTTT.